This T cell receptor (beta chain) is from a study of PD-1 blockade in mismatch repair-deficient tumors. The germline CDR1 and CDR2 sequences are SGHDN and FVKESK. The CDR3 covers 15 residues. Trimming pared 3 bases from V and 5 bases from J, leaving 14 bases between. Worth noting for this clone: No antigen is known for it.

General study findings and limits: After pembrolizumab, tumor-resident clones rose rapidly, then generally contracted before radiologic responses.

Assay: immunoSEQ multiplex PCR; the TCRdb copy retains only in-frame clones and omits some. The table shows around 62,000 clones, with approximately 78% occurring only once. Mismatch repair deficiency was confirmed in all patients, by PCR or immunohistochemistry. TCR sequencing covered three patients who responded to pembrolizumab. This rearrangement joins TRBV14 to TRBJ2-1; unclear D gene. The clonotype comes from an adult with mismatch repair-deficient cancer. The specimen comprised peripheral blood, sampled 2 weeks after starting pembrolizumab. CDR3 amino acids: CASSHLLGSDNEQFF. The CDR3 DNA reads as TGTGCCAGCAGCCATCTGCTGGGGTCTGACAATGAGCAGTTCTTC.